The 2 T cell receptor beta chains presented below share a single source sample, sequenced in a study of T-cell memory formation after mild COVID-19. TCRdb recomputed calls from the 5' RACE reads with MiXCR, one row per CDR3 protein. The table lists some 450,000 distinct CDR3 sequences, around 20% of them singletons. The sample taken for sequencing was PBMCs or a T cell subset sorted from them (not recorded which). Every receptor here comes from an adult woman who had mild COVID-19 (a few samples of this study predate the infection). Cell type and time point are not known.

This clonotype was observed a few times. The chain carries TRBV2 and TRBJ2-1; D possibly corresponds to TRBD2 (6 bases). Trimming shortened V by 5 bases and J by 0 bases, and 17 bases separated the two germline ends. CDR1 and CDR2 (germline): SNHLY, FYNNEI. This CDR3 is built from 17 residues. As DNA, the CDR3 is TGTGCCAGCAGTACCGATTCTGCCGGGAGCTCCTACAATGAGCAGTTCTTC. Translated, it gives CASSTDSAGSSYNEQFF.

The V gene is TRBV4-2, the J gene TRBJ2-7; 10 bases match TRBD2. The trim removed 0 bases at V and 2 bases at J, leaving 1 base unmatched. Germline V gene sequence: CDR1 LGHNA, CDR2 YNFKEQ. The CDR3 is 15 amino acids. CDR3 bases: TGTGCCAGCAGCCAAGAACTAGCGGGAACCTACGAGCAGTACTTC. It encodes CASSQELAGTYEQYF.